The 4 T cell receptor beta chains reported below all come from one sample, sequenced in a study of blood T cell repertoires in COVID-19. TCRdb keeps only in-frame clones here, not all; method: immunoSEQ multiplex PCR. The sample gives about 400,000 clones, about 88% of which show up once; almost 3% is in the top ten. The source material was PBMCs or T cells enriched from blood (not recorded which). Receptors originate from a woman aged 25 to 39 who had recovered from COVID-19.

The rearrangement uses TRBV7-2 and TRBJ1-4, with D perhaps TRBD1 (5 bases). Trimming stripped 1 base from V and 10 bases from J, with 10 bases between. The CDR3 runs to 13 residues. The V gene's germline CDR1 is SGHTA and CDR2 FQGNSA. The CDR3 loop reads CASSLGFQGKLFF. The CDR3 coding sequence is TGTGCCAGCAGCTTAGGGTTTCAGGGAAAACTGTTTTTT. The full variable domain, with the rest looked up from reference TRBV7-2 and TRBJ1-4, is GAGVSQSPSNKVTEKGKDVELRCDPISGHTALYWYRQSLGQGLEFLIYFQGNSAPDKSGLPSDRFSAERTGGSVSTLTIQRTQQEDSAVYLCASSLGFQGKLFFGSGTQLSVL.

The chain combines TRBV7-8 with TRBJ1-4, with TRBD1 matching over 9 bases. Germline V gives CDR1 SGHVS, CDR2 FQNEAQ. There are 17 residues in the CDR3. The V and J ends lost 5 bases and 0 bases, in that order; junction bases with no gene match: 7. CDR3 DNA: TGTGCCAGCAGCCGGACAGGGGCTGCCGCAACTAATGAAAAACTGTTTTTT. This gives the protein CASSRTGAAATNEKLFF.

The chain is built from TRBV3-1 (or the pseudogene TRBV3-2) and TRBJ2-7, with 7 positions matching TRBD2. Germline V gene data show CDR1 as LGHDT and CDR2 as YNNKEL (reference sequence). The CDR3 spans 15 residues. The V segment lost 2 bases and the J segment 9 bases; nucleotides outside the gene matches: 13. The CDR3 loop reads CASSQTGSGGSGQYF. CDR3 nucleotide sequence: TGTGCCAGCAGCCAAACCGGGAGCGGCGGGAGCGGGCAGTACTTC.

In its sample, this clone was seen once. The CDR3 nucleotides are TGTGCCAGCAGGGCCTCTCGGCGGGGCTCCTACAATGAGCAGTTCTTC. Protein product: CASRASRRGSYNEQFF. The chain employs TRBV14 and TRBJ2-1; maybe TRBD2 (6 bases). Germline V gene lookup returns CDR1 SGHDN and CDR2 FVKESK. The CDR3 loop spans 16 amino acids. V shed 6 bases and J shed 0 bases, with 15 bases lying between them.